This TCR beta chain is from a study of CD8+CD57+ T cells in acquired aplastic anemia. About the research overall: Mean yield of DNA from sorted CD4+ and CD8+ cells was 2.5 to 4 ug. Notes on the study in general: Some 28 sequences, all CD8+ CDR3, were shared between patients and controls. Statistical testing detected no significant gap in CD8+ Simpson's diversity between patients and controls.

Sequenced patients had shown CD8+CD57+ cell expansion by flow cytometry. Notes on this clonotype: As yet, its antigen is unknown.

The study profiled TCR beta VDJ and CDR3 using genomic DNA as template. One entry per CDR3 protein results from TCRdb running MiXCR on the reads. The sample lists 150,000 to 200,000 distinct CDR3 sequences, 40% to 60% seen once, with roughly 30% in the top ten. CDR1 is LNHDA and CDR2 is SQIVND in the germline V gene (reference sequence). The CDR3 totals 15 residues. The ends were cut back, 6 bases at V and 7 bases at J, with 19 bases in the middle. The sequenced sample consisted of sorted CD4+, CD8+, or CD8+CD57+ T cells (not recorded which) from PBMCs. This TCR derives from a human donor with aplastic anemia. This chain uses TRBV19 with TRBJ1-5, with D perhaps TRBD1 (6 bases). The DNA for the CDR3 is TGTGCCAGTAGAGTATTCCACAGGGTATGGCAGCCCCAGCATTTT. It codes for CASRVFHRVWQPQHF. Variable domain in full (rest from reference TRBV19 and TRBJ1-5): DGGITQSPKYLFRKEGQNVTLSCEQNLNHDAMYWYRQDPGQGLRLIYYSQIVNDFQKGDIAEGYSVSREKKESFPLTVTSAQKNPTAFYLCASRVFHRVWQPQHFGDGTRLSIL.